This T cell receptor (beta chain) was documented in a study of regulatory T cells in long-lasting Graves disease. V shed 4 bases, J shed 0 bases, and the junction held 15 bases outside the gene matches. This CDR3 region has 19 residues. In germline, CDR1 is SGDLS, CDR2 YYNGEE. This clonotype was seen a handful of times. According to the study, TCR beta libraries were built with iRepertoire HTBI primers and CDR3-region Arm-PCR. TCRdb passed the multiplex PCR reads through MiXCR, listing each CDR3 protein once. The table lists 400,000 to 500,000 distinct CDR3 sequences, approximately 16% of them singletons. Regarding time point: newly diagnosed GD, antithyroid drugs for less than 3 months. TCR sequences were obtained from RNA taken from PBMCs. These sequences were also reported in another study, on T cells in Graves' hyperthyroidism and ophthalmopathy. That paper states: A model using 13 V-J features told ophthalmopathy apart from stable hyperthyroidism.

Sample: peripheral blood mononuclear cells (PBMCs), taken at new diagnosis, from a patient treated with antithyroid drugs. The V gene is TRBV9, the J gene TRBJ2-1, with 8 nucleotides matching TRBD2. This sequence originates from a woman aged 35 to 49 with Graves disease. The CDR3 DNA sequence: TGTGCCAGCAGCCCGCGGGGGGTAGCGGCCTTAAGCTCCTACAATGAGCAGTTCTTC. Its translation: CASSPRGVAALSSYNEQFF. The whole variable domain, remainder taken from reference TRBV9 and TRBJ2-1, is DSGVTQTPKHLITATGQRVTLRCSPRSGDLSVYWYQQSLDQGLQFLIQYYNGEERAKGNILERFSAQQFPDLHSELNLSSLELGDSALYFCASSPRGVAALSSYNEQFFGPGTRLTVL.